This T cell receptor beta chain comes out of a study of patients and donors after allogeneic stem cell transplantation. TCRdb reanalysed the RT-PCR reads using MiXCR and keeps one entry per CDR3 protein. The sample yields approximately 200,000 distinct CDR3 sequences, around two fifths seen once. The V segment lost 6 bases and the J segment 0 bases; nucleotides outside the gene matches: 3. CDR1 is ENHRY and CDR2 is SYGVKD in the germline V gene. The CDR3 has 14 amino acids. This clonotype was obtained from a human donor who was either an allogeneic HSCT recipient or a stem cell or donor lymphocyte infusion donor (not recorded which). It is not recorded whose cells these are; they may come from a transplant donor. The chain recombines TRBV10-3 with TRBJ2-5; 8 bases fit TRBD1. The material sequenced was blood, either unsorted or a sorted T cell fraction (not recorded which). The CDR3, as DNA: TGTGCCATCAGCGACAGGGGAAACCAAGAGACCCAGTACTTC. Protein: CAISDRGNQETQYF.